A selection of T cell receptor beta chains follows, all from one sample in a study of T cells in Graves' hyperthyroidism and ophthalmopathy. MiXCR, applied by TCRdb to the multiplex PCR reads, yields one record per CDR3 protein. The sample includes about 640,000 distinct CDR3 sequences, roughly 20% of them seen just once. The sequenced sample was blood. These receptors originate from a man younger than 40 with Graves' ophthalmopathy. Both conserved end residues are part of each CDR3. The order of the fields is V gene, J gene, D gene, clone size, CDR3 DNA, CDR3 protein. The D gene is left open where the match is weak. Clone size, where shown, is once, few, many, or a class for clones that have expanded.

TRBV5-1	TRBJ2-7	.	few	TGCGCCAGCAACCCAGGGGATCGATCCTACGAGCAGTACTTC	CASNPGDRSYEQYF
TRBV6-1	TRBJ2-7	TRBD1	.	TGTGCCAGCAGTAATGGACAGGGAACTACCTACGAGCAGTACTTC	CASSNGQGTTYEQYF
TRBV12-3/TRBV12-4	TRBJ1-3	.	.	TGTGCCAGCAGCATCGGAGATGGGGGATCTGGAAACACCATATATTTT	CASSIGDGGSGNTIYF
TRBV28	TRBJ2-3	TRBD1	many	TGTGCCAGCAGGACGACAGGGGAATTGGATACGCAGTATTTT	CASRTTGELDTQYF
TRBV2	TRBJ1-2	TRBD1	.	TGTGCCATCGGGGGCACGGGACAGGGGGCGGTTGGCTACACCTTC	CAIGGTGQGAVGYTF
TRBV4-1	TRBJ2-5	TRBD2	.	TGCGCCAGCAGTCAGACTAGCGCGGAGACCCAGTACTTC	CASSQTSAETQYF
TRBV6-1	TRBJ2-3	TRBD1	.	TGTGCCAGCAGTCTAACAGGGACAGGGGGATTAGATACGCAGTATTTT	CASSLTGTGGLDTQYF
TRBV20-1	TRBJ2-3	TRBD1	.	TGCAGTGCTAGGTTCGGGACAGCAGATACGCAGTATTTT	CSARFGTADTQYF
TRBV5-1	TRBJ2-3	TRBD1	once	TGCGCCAGCAGCTCCGGGACAGGGGCCGGCGCGGATACGCAGTATTTT	CASSSGTGAGADTQYF
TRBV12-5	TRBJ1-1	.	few	TGTGCTAGTGGTTTGGGGAGGAACACTGAAGCTTTCTTT	CASGLGRNTEAFF
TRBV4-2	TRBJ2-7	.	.	TGTGCCAGCAGCCAAGATAGCTCAGGGGCCCTCTACGAGCAGTACTTC	CASSQDSSGALYEQYF
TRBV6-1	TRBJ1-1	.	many	TGTGCCAGCAGACGGGAAGTTAGTCAAGCGGTGAGCACTGAAGCTTTCTTT	CASRREVSQAVSTEAFF
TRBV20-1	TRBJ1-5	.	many	TGCAGTGCTAGAGAAGGTAGCAATCAGCCCCAGCATTTT	CSAREGSNQPQHF
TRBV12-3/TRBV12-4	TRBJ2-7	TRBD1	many	TGTGCCAGCACCCCCCGGACAGGGGGCGGGCACGAGCAGTACTTC	CASTPRTGGGHEQYF
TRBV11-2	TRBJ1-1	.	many	TGTGCCAGCAGCCCAGACAGCCGCATGAACACTGAAGCTTTCTTT	CASSPDSRMNTEAFF
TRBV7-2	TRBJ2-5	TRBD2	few	TGTGCCAGCAGCTTGGGGACTAGCGGGCAGACCCAGTACTTC	CASSLGTSGQTQYF
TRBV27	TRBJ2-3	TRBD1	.	TGTGCCAGCAGTCCCATTACAGGGGCAGATACGCAGTATTTT	CASSPITGADTQYF
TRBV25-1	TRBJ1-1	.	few	TGTGCCAGCAGCTTTACAGGGTTCGCTTTCTTT	CASSFTGFAFF
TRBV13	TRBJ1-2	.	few	TGTGCCAGCAGCTCTGGAGACAGATTGAGTAGCTACACCTTC	CASSSGDRLSSYTF
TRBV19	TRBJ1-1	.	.	TGTGCCAGTAGCACCATAGAGGCGAACACTGAAGCTTTCTTT	CASSTIEANTEAFF
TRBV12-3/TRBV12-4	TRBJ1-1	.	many	TGTGCCAGCAGTTGGGGAAAAGGGACTGAAGCTTTCTTT	CASSWGKGTEAFF
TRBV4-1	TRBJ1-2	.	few	TGCGCCAGCAGCATAGGGATAGGAGGCTACACCTTC	CASSIGIGGYTF
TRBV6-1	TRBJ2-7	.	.	TGTGCCAGCGGTCCGGCCCCCGAGCAGTACTTC	CASGPAPEQYF
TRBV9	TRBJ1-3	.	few	TGTGCCAGCAGCGTGTTAGACAGTGCCTCTGGAAACACCATATATTTT	CASSVLDSASGNTIYF
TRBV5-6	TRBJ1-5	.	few	TGTGCCAGCAGCTTCGCGGGGGGGACTAATCAGCCCCAGCATTTT	CASSFAGGTNQPQHF
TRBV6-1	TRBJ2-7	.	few	TGTGCCAGCATTAGGGAGGAGTACGAGCAGTACTTC	CASIREEYEQYF
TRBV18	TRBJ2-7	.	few	TGTGCCAGCTCACCACCGAGCCAGGGGTGGGCCTACGAGCAGTACTTC	CASSPPSQGWAYEQYF
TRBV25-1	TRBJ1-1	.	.	TGTGCCAGCATTGCCCCGGGGATAGGGAACACTGAAGCTTTCTTT	CASIAPGIGNTEAFF
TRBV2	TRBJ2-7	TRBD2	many	TGTGCCAGCAGAGGACCGGGACTAGACTCGATCGAGCAGTACTTC	CASRGPGLDSIEQYF
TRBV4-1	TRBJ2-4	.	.	TGCGCCAGCAGCCAAGTCGGCCTAGCCAAAAACATTCAGTACTTC	CASSQVGLAKNIQYF
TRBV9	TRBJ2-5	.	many	TGTGCCAGCAGCGTAGAGGAGACCCAGTACTTC	CASSVEETQYF
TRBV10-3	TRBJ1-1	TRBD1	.	TGTGCCATCAGTGAAGGGGGGGAGACAGGGCAGACTGAAGCTTTCTTT	CAISEGGETGQTEAFF
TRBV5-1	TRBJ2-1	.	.	TGCGCCAGCAGCTCCGGACTTACCCTCGATGAGCAGTTCTTC	CASSSGLTLDEQFF
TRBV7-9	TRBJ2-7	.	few	TGTGCCAGCAGGCTCGGGGGAAGCGAGCAGTACTTC	CASRLGGSEQYF
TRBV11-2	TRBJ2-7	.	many	TGTGCCAGCAGCTTAGTTCCTTCCGAGCAGTACTTC	CASSLVPSEQYF
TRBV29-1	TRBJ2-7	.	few	TGCAGCGTTAAATTTGGGACGGGGTACGAGCAGTACTTC	CSVKFGTGYEQYF
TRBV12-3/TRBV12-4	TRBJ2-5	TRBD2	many	TGTGCCAGCAGTTCAGGACTAGCGGGAAGGTACCAAGAGACCCAGTACTTC	CASSSGLAGRYQETQYF
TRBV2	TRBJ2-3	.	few	TGTGCCAGCACTGCAGGGGGCACAGATACGCAGTATTTT	CASTAGGTDTQYF
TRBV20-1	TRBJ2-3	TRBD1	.	TGCAGTGCTCTGGACAGGGCGTCCCCAGATACGCAGTATTTT	CSALDRASPDTQYF